What follows are 5 T cell receptor beta chains derived from one specimen sequenced in a study of shared clonotypes between healthy human individuals. Data came from immunoSEQ multiplex PCR; TCRdb stores just in-frame clones and leaves some out. The sample yields under 1,100,000 clones, around 82% seen once. The source material was memory CD4+ T cells from PBMCs. Documented subset: CD45RA-negative fraction. The receptors stem from a man aged 18 to 29 in good health. Some clones in this sample may be carry-over from other donors' samples.

The chain combines TRBV6-6 with TRBJ2-5; 7 nucleotides agree with TRBD1. The J call may be in error: the DNA end matches TRBJ2-7 better. CDR1 is MNHNY, CDR2 SVGAGI, per germline (reference sequence). This CDR3 comprises 13 residues. CDR3 nucleotides: TGTGCCAGCAGTTGGATGGGACAGCACGAGCAGTACTTC. Its translation: CASSWMGQHEQYF.

The chain combines TRBV19 with TRBJ2-7; TRBD2 matches at 10 bases. The CDR3 length is 14 residues. Germline CDR1 and CDR2: LNHDA and SQIVND (reference sequence). Trimming at V came to 3 bases and at J to 6 bases, leaving 5 bases not matched to a gene. The CDR3 loop reads CASSMRLAGVEQYF. CDR3 DNA sequence: TGTGCCAGTAGTATGCGGCTAGCGGGAGTCGAGCAGTACTTC.

J is TRBJ2-1 and V is TRBV6-5; 8 positions match TRBD2. This CDR3 is built from 14 residues. Germline trimming cut 6 bases from V and 8 bases from J; bases unmatched to any gene: 9. Germline CDR1 reads MNHEY; CDR2 reads SVGAGI. The CDR3 DNA is TGTGCCAGCAGCAGCGGGAGTAGGTTAGATGAGCAGTTCTTC. Translated: CASSSGSRLDEQFF.

The chain recombines TRBV11-3 with TRBJ2-5; maybe TRBD2 (7 bases). Germline assignment: CDR1 SGHNT and CDR2 YENEEA. CDR3 size: 15 residues. Trimming removed 5 bases from V and 4 bases from J, with 17 bases in between. CDR3 coding DNA: TGTGCCAGCAGCCCCCCCGGGGCGGGGGCAGAGACCCAGTACTTC. Translating gives CASSPPGAGAETQYF.

The table lists this clone with a count of one. The chain couples TRBV7-8 to TRBJ2-1; D tentatively reads TRBD1 or TRBD2 (5 bases each). This CDR3 is 12 amino acids long. Trimming removed 6 bases at V and 9 bases at J, with 12 bases between. Germline values: CDR1 SGHVS, CDR2 FQNEAQ. The CDR3 DNA follows: TGTGCCAGCAGTGGGAGTAGGGGTGAGCAGTTCTTC. Translation gives CASSGSRGEQFF.